This TCR beta chain was recorded in a study of T cell repertoires in breast cancer. Study-wide background: Tumors, lymph nodes and blood came from breast cancer patients, plus healthy blood. Study-wide results and caveats: Transcript abundance and primer differences skewed clone recovery in emulsion RT-PCR. Approximately 18 TCR pairs recurred across seven or more tumors but rarely in control blood. TRBV7 predominated among shared TCRs, possibly a bias from eight TRBV7 primers.

Blocking oligonucleotides added to a second nested PCR suppressed unpaired genes. Via MiXCR, TCRdb re-called the emulsion pairing reads, giving one row per CDR3 protein. In the table there are roughly 40,000 distinct CDR3 sequences, over 40% of which are singletons. As concerns this clonotype: What it binds is unknown.

The expanded emulsion RT-PCR method captured paired alpha and beta chains from CD8+ T cells. This CDR3 comprises 14 residues. V gave up 0 bases and J gave up 3 bases, with 8 bases separating them. Per the germline V gene, CDR1 is SGHRS and CDR2 is YFSETQ. The clonotype originates from a pool of human donors with breast cancer or a healthy control (not recorded which). The chain combines TRBV5-1 with TRBJ2-3; no definite D call. The sample was CD8+ T cells. Here the CDR3 DNA reads TGCGCCAGCAGCTTGGCTGTTCAGACAGATACGCAGTATTTT. This codes for CASSLAVQTDTQYF. Complete variable domain (other parts from reference TRBV5-1 and TRBJ2-3): KAGVTQTPRYLIKTRGQQVTLSCSPISGHRSVSWYQQTPGQGLQFLFEYFSETQRNKGNFPGRFSGRQFSNSRSEMNVSTLELGDSALYLCASSLAVQTDTQYFGPGTRLTVL.